The 20 T cell receptor beta chains below come from one sample, sequenced in a study of Graves' ophthalmopathy and Graves' hyperthyroidism. Transcripts of RNA were the source for amplifying TCR beta CDR3 regions. A first-round RT-PCR used HTBI primers, followed by a second-round multiplex PCR. TCRdb processed the multiplex PCR reads anew with MiXCR; each CDR3 protein has one entry. The sample shows around 670,000 distinct CDR3 sequences, 40% of them seen only once. Sequenced material: peripheral blood. These TCRs come from an adult man with Graves' ophthalmopathy.

The chain carries TRBV29-1 and TRBJ1-5; weak D call: TRBD1 (5 bases). Germline V CDR1 and CDR2: SQVTM, ANQGSEA. The CDR3 contains 12 residues. Trimming left V 4 bases short and J 11 bases short, with 15 bases between. CDR3 sequence (DNA): TGCAGCGTTGGGGACGGACAAGAGACCCAGCATTTT. Residues: CSVGDGQETQHF.

This clonotype was detected once. The rearrangement joins TRBV20-1 to TRBJ1-4, with unresolved D. Germline V gene sequence: CDR1 DFQATT, CDR2 SNEGSKA (reference sequence). This CDR3 is 13 amino acids long. Trimming took off 6 bases at V and 3 bases at J, with 11 bases between the two ends. The CDR3 spells CSATGLSNEKLFF. CDR3 DNA sequence: TGCAGTGCGACCGGGCTTTCTAATGAAAAACTGTTTTTT.

The V call is TRBV20-1, the J call TRBJ1-4; D remains unclear. The CDR3 loop spans 13 amino acids. CDR1 and CDR2 from the germline V gene are DFQATT and SNEGSKA (reference sequence). The V and J ends lost 6 bases and 11 bases respectively, with 19 bases between them. The CDR3 DNA reads as TGCAGTGCCCCGGAAAGGAAATGGGAGAAACTGTTTTTT. Protein product: CSAPERKWEKLFF.

This chain joins TRBV3-1 and TRBJ1-2, with D uncertain. The germline V gene encodes CDR1 LGHDT and CDR2 YNNKEL (reference sequence). This CDR3 spans 12 amino acids. V lost 4 bases to trimming and J lost 10 bases, with 13 bases between them. The CDR3 reads CASSRESMLYTF. The CDR3 region has the DNA TGTGCCAGCAGCCGGGAAAGCATGCTCTACACCTTC.

This chain connects TRBV7-9 to TRBJ2-7; D remains ambiguous. The ends were cut back, 5 bases at V and 6 bases at J, with 14 bases in the middle. The CDR3 runs 13 residues. CDR1 SEHNR and CDR2 FQNEAQ come from the germline V gene (reference sequence). The CDR3 coding sequence is TGTGCCAGCAGCGACCGCCCCAGTTCCGAGCAGTACTTC. Amino acid sequence: CASSDRPSSEQYF.

This clonotype showed up many times. The rearrangement joins TRBV7-2 to TRBJ1-3, with D perhaps matching TRBD1 (6 bases). V was pared by 4 bases and J by 4 bases, with 11 bases between. The CDR3 sequence is 14 residues long. Per the germline V gene, CDR1 is SGHTA and CDR2 is FQGNSA. This chain's CDR3 is CASSWDDRGNTIYF. CDR3 sequence (DNA): TGTGCCAGCAGCTGGGACGACAGGGGAAACACCATATATTTT.

As regards this clonotype: The CDR3 carries no conserved terminal phenylalanine or tryptophan, so it likely arises from a read error. The chain joins TRBV10-3 to TRBJ1-6; 7 positions agree with TRBD1. Per the germline V gene, CDR1 is ENHRY and CDR2 is SYGVKD. The CDR3 contains 14 residues. CDR3 protein: CASSETGRRSPLHP. The CDR3 nucleotides read TGTGCCAGCAGTGAGACAGGGCGAAGGTCACCCCTCCACCCT.

The rearrangement joins TRBV7-2 to TRBJ1-6, with 7 bases aligning to TRBD1. The CDR3 spans 16 residues. V shed 1 base and J 9 bases; nucleotides not matched to a gene: 9. Germline values: CDR1 SGHTA, CDR2 FQGNSA. The CDR3 DNA reads TGTGCCAGCAGCTTAGTTGCCGGGACAGCCAGTTCACCCCTCCACTTT. Protein product: CASSLVAGTASSPLHF.

This clonotype was seen a handful of times. V usage is TRBV19 and J usage is TRBJ1-5, with 8 bases fitting TRBD1. Germline CDR1 and CDR2: LNHDA and SQIVND (reference sequence). This CDR3 is built from 13 residues. V was pared by 7 bases and J by 5 bases, with 4 bases of the junction left unmatched. The CDR3 DNA sequence: TGTGCCAGTACTCAGGGGGCGTATCAGCCCCAGCATTTT. Protein sequence: CASTQGAYQPQHF. Full variable domain (missing parts from reference TRBV19 and TRBJ1-5): DGGITQSPKYLFRKEGQNVTLSCEQNLNHDAMYWYRQDPGQGLRLIYYSQIVNDFQKGDIAEGYSVSREKKESFPLTVTSAQKNPTAFYLCASTQGAYQPQHFGDGTRLSIL.

In this sample, this clonotype turned up a few times. The junction shows a germline mismatch at one end, possibly a read error. CDR3 nucleotide sequence: TGTGCCAGCAGTAGAATCCGGGACAGGGTATCCAACTACGAGCAGTACTTC. Its protein is CASSRIRDRVSNYEQYF. This sequence joins TRBV10-3 and TRBJ2-7; 9 nucleotides agree with TRBD1. The germline gives CDR1 ENHRY, CDR2 SYGVKD. This CDR3 region has 17 residues.

V and J are TRBV19 and TRBJ1-5; TRBD1 matches at 7 bases. Germline trimming cut 11 bases from V and 0 bases from J; bases unmatched to any gene: 19. The CDR3 is 18 amino acids. The germline V gene encodes CDR1 LNHDA and CDR2 SQIVND (reference sequence). In DNA, the CDR3 is TGTGCCTGGAGTTCAACACGACAGGGAATTCATAGCAATCAGCCCCAGCATTTT. This sequence encodes CAWSSTRQGIHSNQPQHF.

The chain joins TRBV7-9 to TRBJ1-4, with D unresolved. The germline V gene encodes CDR1 SEHNR and CDR2 FQNEAQ (reference sequence). This CDR3 has 14 amino acids. V shed 3 bases and J shed 4 bases, with 9 bases lying between them. The CDR3 is CASSFTGINEKLFF. The CDR3 DNA is TGTGCCAGCAGCTTCACTGGGATTAATGAAAAACTGTTTTTT.

This clonotype was seen at least ten times. The chain joins TRBV20-1 to TRBJ2-7, with 7 positions matching TRBD1. V dropped 5 bases and J dropped 6; count of bases not matched to a gene: 10. This CDR3 is built from 13 residues. Germline CDR1 and CDR2: DFQATT and SNEGSKA (reference sequence). CDR3 in DNA: TGCAGTGCTTGGACAGGAGTCAAGGGCGAGCAGTACTTC. Residues: CSAWTGVKGEQYF.

This chain uses TRBV20-1 with TRBJ1-4; possible D gene TRBD1, 6 bases. CDR3 length: 14 amino acids. Germline V gene lookup returns CDR1 DFQATT and CDR2 SNEGSKA (reference sequence). Trimming pared 5 bases from V and 7 bases from J, leaving 17 bases between. The CDR3 protein is CSAHDRRGGEKLFF. The CDR3 coding sequence is TGCAGTGCTCACGACAGGAGGGGGGGTGAAAAACTGTTTTTT.

The chain is built from TRBV29-1 and TRBJ2-3; the match to TRBD1 covers 8 bases. The CDR3 covers 17 residues. The V gene's germline CDR1 is SQVTM and CDR2 ANQGSEA. V shed 8 bases, J shed 4 bases, and the junction held 20 bases outside the gene matches. The CDR3 DNA is TGCAGCACCCAACTTACCAGACGGACAGGGACCCCAGATACGCAGTATTTT. Protein sequence: CSTQLTRRTGTPDTQYF.

In regard to this clonotype: A read error may be the cause here, since a much bigger clone is one base away. V gene TRBV20-1 combines with J gene TRBJ1-5; 7 bases align to TRBD1. V shed 0 bases and J 4 bases; nucleotides not matched to a gene: 3. From germline, CDR1 is DFQATT and CDR2 SNEGSKA (reference sequence). The CDR3 extends over 14 amino acids. The CDR3 loop is CSARETGWNQPQHF. DNA for the CDR3: TGCAGTGCTAGAGAGACAGGGTGGAATCAGCCCCAGCATTTT.

This clonotype was recorded at least ten times. V usage is TRBV15 and J usage is TRBJ1-4, with 8 bases identical to TRBD1. This CDR3 spans 16 amino acids. J was trimmed by 8 bases and V by 0 bases; bases with no gene match: 8. Germline V CDR1 and CDR2: LNHNV, YYDKDF (reference sequence). CDR3 nucleotide sequence: TGTGCCACCAGCAGAGATCGCACAGGGGGTGAGGAAAAACTGTTTTTT. It translates to CATSRDRTGGEEKLFF. Combining the CDR3 with reference TRBV15 and TRBJ1-4 gives the whole variable domain DAMVIQNPRYQVTQFGKPVTLSCSQTLNHNVMYWYQQKSSQAPKLLFHYYDKDFNNEADTPDNFQSRRPNTSFCFLDIRSPGLGDTAMYLCATSRDRTGGEEKLFFGSGTQLSVL.

This clonotype was seen a few times. The chain employs TRBV7-2 and TRBJ1-1, with D perhaps matching TRBD1 (6 bases). CDR1 and CDR2 from the germline V gene are SGHTA and FQGNSA. CDR3 length equals 14 residues. V was cut by 5 bases and J by 2 bases, with 12 bases left in between. CDR3 protein: CASSVGTFNTEAFF. The CDR3 region has the DNA TGTGCCAGCAGCGTCGGGACATTCAACACTGAAGCTTTCTTT. The whole variable domain, remainder taken from reference TRBV7-2 and TRBJ1-1, is GAGVSQSPSNKVTEKGKDVELRCDPISGHTALYWYRQSLGQGLEFLIYFQGNSAPDKSGLPSDRFSAERTGGSVSTLTIQRTQQEDSAVYLCASSVGTFNTEAFFGQGTRLTVV.

In this sample, this clonotype turned up a few times. The rearrangement uses TRBV20-1 and TRBJ1-6; tentatively, D is TRBD1 (6 bases). Looked up from germline, CDR1 is DFQATT and CDR2 is SNEGSKA (reference sequence). The V gene lost 0 bases and the J gene lost 7 bases, with 16 bases spanning the gap. This CDR3 has 16 amino acids. CDR3 sequence: CSARDSQGRANSPLHF. CDR3 nucleotides: TGCAGTGCTAGAGATTCGCAGGGGCGGGCGAATTCACCCCTCCACTTT.

The chain combines TRBV5-1 with TRBJ1-1; D is ambiguous. CDR1 and CDR2 from the germline V gene are SGHRS and YFSETQ. The CDR3 loop spans 13 amino acids. The V end lost 4 bases, the J end lost 4 bases, and 11 bases lay between the germline ends. The CDR3 region has the DNA TGCGCCAGCAGCCTCTCGCGGAGCACTGAAGCTTTCTTT. It translates to CASSLSRSTEAFF.